The clone carrying this T cell receptor (beta chain) was seen only a few times. Its specificity is not known. The V and J ends lost 7 bases and 7 bases, in that order; junction bases with no gene match: 12. CDR3 length: 14 amino acids. Germline V CDR1 and CDR2: SQVTM, ANQGSEA. This specimen comes from a study of blood T cells in healthy people across ages. General observations from the study: Total diversity from one million sequenced T cells was likely underestimated. With unsorted PBMCs, a conclusive comparison of naive versus antigen-experienced cells was not possible.

Sample-barcoded 5' priming and a J-beta primer mix drove a second PCR of roughly 6 to 12 cycles. TCRdb reprocessed the 5' RACE reads with MiXCR, giving one entry per CDR3 protein. The data show around 620,000 distinct CDR3 sequences, roughly 28% seen once. A minimum of 6 micrograms of total RNA was extracted per sample. This receptor was obtained from a woman in her 70s in good health. The specimen sequenced was blood. The V call is TRBV29-1, the J call TRBJ2-5, with 10 bases lining up with TRBD1. The CDR3 DNA sequence: TGCAGCGCCGAAACGGGGACAGGGGTGGTGACCCAGTACTTC. Amino acid sequence: CSAETGTGVVTQYF.